This T cell receptor beta chain originates from a study of T cells in localized non-small cell lung cancer. Notes on the study in general: There was an association of higher blood T cell density with longer overall survival. One tumor region alone was sequenced, and heterogeneity therefore remains possible. Measurement of T cell clonality placed uninvolved adjacent lung highest, above the level in tumor. In adjacent lung, a median around 50 of the top 100 tumor clones were found.

The CDR3 consists of 14 residues. V was shortened by 2 bases and J by 2 bases, with 10 bases between the two germline ends. Germline V lookup: CDR1 KGHSH, CDR2 LQKENI. As concerns this clone: Antigen specificity is unknown.

Some clones are missing from TCRdb's copy, which holds only in-frame ones; the method was immunoSEQ multiplex PCR. The sample lists some 29,000 clones, about 87% occurring once. Specimen: peripheral blood, collected before any cancer treatment. This TCR was recovered from a woman between 18 and 50 years old with stage I lung adenocarcinoma. The chain recombines TRBV18 with TRBJ2-7; D gene ambiguous. The CDR3 DNA follows: TGTGCCAGCTCACCATCCGGTATTCCCTACGAGCAGTACTTC. Residues: CASSPSGIPYEQYF.